This T cell receptor (beta chain) was observed in a study of T cells after yellow fever vaccination (dated by TCRdb to the late 2010s). Study-level background: The SMART-Seq v4 Ultra Low Input RNA kit was used to prepare libraries from fractions with low cell numbers. To track T-cell clones before and after primary and booster YFV17D yellow fever vaccination, bulk TCR alpha and beta repertoires were sequenced longitudinally. Two healthy male donors, one aged 18 to 30 and one aged 30 to 40 years, were included in the cohort. Blood was drawn at multiple timepoints before and after primary and secondary immunization, with bulk PBMC replicates and cell subsets isolated.

Study-wide conclusions, independent of this receptor: Because abundant contaminating clonotypes from the bulk population could be contained in FACS-sorted repertoires, computational filtering was required. Compared with the primary T-cell response, the secondary T-cell response was weaker but faster, peaking on day 5 rather than day 15. After the booster, most clones that had expanded after primary vaccination were detected again (nearly 98% of CD4 and around 88% of CD8), suggesting broad maintenance of memory. A small fraction of clonotypes showed up in both the CD4 and CD8 compartments, probably as a result of convergent recombination. Because the study included only two donors, the extent to which the findings can be generalized is limited.

As regards this clonotype: Which antigen it targets is not known. The input lacks base qualities; no much larger clone sits a single base away.

The run used an Illumina NovaSeq 6000. TCR cDNA was synthesized by 5'RACE template switching, through which a universal primer site and unique molecular identifiers were introduced. cDNA synthesis was primed from both the TCR alpha and TCR beta constant segments. Two PCR steps were used to amplify libraries, with sample barcodes and sequencing adapters being added in the second step. Sequencing of the libraries was done on either Illumina HiSeq 2500 (2x100 bp) or NovaSeq (2x150 bp). Per the source publication's procedure: MIGEC handled demultiplexing of reads and collapsing into UMI consensus sequences, while MiXCR performed V(D)J alignment. Using edgeR on replicate PBMC samples, clonotypes were called vaccine-responding if FDR was below 0.01 and the log2 fold change was above 5 up to day 15. CD4 or CD8 identity was assigned to each bulk clonotype according to whether the clonotype was present at higher abundance in the sequenced CD4 repertoire or the sequenced CD8 repertoire. The public sequencing data were trimmed at Q25 with fastp and processed into clonotypes with MiXCR by TCRdb, which kept only in-frame beta chains. Here each entry gathers all rows of one CDR3 protein and keeps the most common genes and DNA. What appears here as the V and J calls and clone size reflects TCRdb's work, not the paper's. The sample records a few hundred thousand distinct CDR3 sequences, 18% of which are singletons. Roughly a sixth of the sample belongs to the ten largest clones.

This sample's treatment or condition label indicates: live attenuated yellow fever vaccine strain. Two biological replicates of bulk PBMCs were collected at each blood-draw timepoint. PBMCs were isolated from peripheral blood using a standard Ficoll-Paque protocol. TriZol was used to extract RNA from bulk PBMCs, CD4 and CD8 fractions, and dextramer-positive and dextramer-negative fractions. The CDR3 runs 15 amino acids, cysteine and phenylalanine included. The sequence is cut down to CDR3 DNA, 45 bases in frame from base 1. CDR1 and CDR2 were assigned from the germline V gene as LGHNT and FRNRAP. The germline ends are 7 bases apart after V is trimmed by 1 base and J by 0 bases.

In this chain, TRBV12-5 is recombined with TRBJ1-3, with the D gene not confidently named. Specimen: PBMCs, collected before the yellow fever booster vaccination. The TCR originated in a man between 18 and 29 years old who received the YFV17D yellow fever vaccine. The DNA reads TGTGCTAGTGGTTTGGCAACGGGCTCTGGAAACACCATATATTTT. It translates as CASGLATGSGNTIYF.